This T cell receptor beta chain was documented in a study of CXCR3-negative and CXCR3-positive naive CD8 T cells. General study points: TRBV-TRBJ usage matched between naive CXCR3-negative and CXCR3-positive cells but not between memory cells.

About this clonotype itself: Its cognate antigen is unknown.

It was by 5' RACE with UMI labels that the TRB cDNA libraries were prepared. TCRdb reprocessed the 5' RACE reads, keeping one entry per CDR3 protein, no DNA. The sample includes about 41,000 distinct CDR3 sequences. CDR1 is SGDLS, CDR2 YYNGEE, per germline. CDR3 length equals 17 residues. This rearrangement joins TRBV9 to TRBJ2-2; TCRdb picks TRBD2, but there is no DNA to check that call. The sequencing input was naive CXCR3- CD8+ T cells from blood. Specified subset: CD45RO-CCR7+CD27+CD95- naive CD8+ T cells lacking CXCR3 (TNR3-). This receptor was taken from a human donor in good health. Some clones in this sample may be carry-over from other donors' samples. The CDR3 protein is CASSVPEVAGASGELFF.